Listed below are T cell receptor beta chains from one sample, sequenced in a study of T cell changes during pregnancy in multiple sclerosis. Produced via immunoSEQ multiplex PCR; TCRdb's table is partial and in-frame only. The sample has around 50,000 clones, about 94% seen once. The input for sequencing was CD8+ T cells from peripheral blood mononuclear cells, taken in the first trimester of pregnancy. Every receptor here comes from a female donor with multiple sclerosis, enrolled in a pregnancy study. Each CDR3 is given with its conserved first and last residue. Fields, in order: J gene, clone size, V gene, D gene, CDR3 protein, CDR3 DNA. The D gene is left open where the match is weak. Rows give clone size only sometimes, using once, few, many, or a class for an expanded clone.

j_call: TRBJ2-7; clone_size: once; v_call: TRBV28; d_call: TRBD1; cdr3_aa: CASSLPLTGKDEQYF; cdr3_nt: TGTGCCAGCAGTTTGCCACTGACAGGGAAGGACGAGCAGTACTTC
j_call: TRBJ2-1; clone_size: NA; v_call: TRBV14; d_call: TRBD2; cdr3_aa: CASSHRPSGIYNEQFF; cdr3_nt: TGTGCCAGCAGCCATCGGCCTAGCGGGATTTACAATGAGCAGTTCTTC
j_call: TRBJ1-5; clone_size: NA; v_call: TRBV2; d_call: NA; cdr3_aa: CASSDRGGQPQHF; cdr3_nt: TGTGCCAGCAGTGATAGGGGGGGACAGCCCCAGCATTTT
j_call: TRBJ2-7; clone_size: NA; v_call: TRBV6-1; d_call: TRBD2; cdr3_aa: CASSELAAYYEQYF; cdr3_nt: TGTGCCAGCAGTGAACTAGCGGCCTACTACGAGCAGTACTTC
j_call: TRBJ2-2; clone_size: NA; v_call: TRBV9; d_call: NA; cdr3_aa: CASSGERNTGELFF; cdr3_nt: TGTGCCAGCAGCGGAGAGAGGAACACCGGGGAGCTGTTTTTT
j_call: TRBJ1-5; clone_size: NA; v_call: TRBV15; d_call: NA; cdr3_aa: CATSRDKGRNQPQHF; cdr3_nt: TGTGCCACCAGCAGAGATAAGGGGCGAAATCAGCCCCAGCATTTT
j_call: TRBJ2-7; clone_size: NA; v_call: TRBV7-9; d_call: TRBD1; cdr3_aa: CASSLVTGGRYEQYF; cdr3_nt: TGTGCCAGCAGCTTAGTGACAGGGGGCCGGTACGAGCAGTACTTC
j_call: TRBJ2-1; clone_size: NA; v_call: TRBV29-1; d_call: NA; cdr3_aa: CSARGPYNEQFF; cdr3_nt: TGCAGCGCCCGGGGTCCTTACAATGAGCAGTTCTTC
j_call: TRBJ2-1; clone_size: NA; v_call: TRBV6-6; d_call: TRBD2; cdr3_aa: CASSYSPGLDSDEQFF; cdr3_nt: TGTGCCAGCAGTTACTCCCCGGGACTAGACTCGGATGAGCAGTTCTTC
j_call: TRBJ2-1; clone_size: NA; v_call: TRBV19; d_call: TRBD2; cdr3_aa: CASSNVSTYRERAGDLYEQFF; cdr3_nt: TGTGCCAGTAGTAACGTATCAACCTACAGGGAGCGAGCGGGAGATTTATATGAGCAGTTCTTC
j_call: TRBJ2-3; clone_size: NA; v_call: TRBV7-7; d_call: TRBD2; cdr3_aa: CASSSAVGTSGSLVTDTQYF; cdr3_nt: TGTGCCAGCAGCTCCGCGGTTGGGACTAGCGGGAGTTTGGTCACAGATACGCAGTATTTT
j_call: TRBJ2-3; clone_size: NA; v_call: TRBV7-9; d_call: TRBD1; cdr3_aa: CASSRTGGLDTQYF; cdr3_nt: TGTGCCAGCAGTCGGACAGGGGGCCTAGATACGCAGTATTTT
j_call: TRBJ2-2; clone_size: NA; v_call: TRBV19; d_call: NA; cdr3_aa: CASSIVRTGELFF; cdr3_nt: TGTGCCAGTAGTATAGTGAGGACCGGGGAGCTGTTTTTT
j_call: TRBJ2-3; clone_size: NA; v_call: TRBV9; d_call: TRBD2; cdr3_aa: CASSGSGSTDTQYF; cdr3_nt: TGTGCCAGCAGCGGTAGCGGGAGCACAGATACGCAGTATTTT
j_call: TRBJ1-1; clone_size: NA; v_call: TRBV6-6; d_call: NA; cdr3_aa: CASSPVGGNTEAFF; cdr3_nt: TGTGCCAGCAGCCCGGTCGGGGGGAACACTGAAGCTTTCTTT
j_call: TRBJ2-7; clone_size: NA; v_call: TRBV9; d_call: NA; cdr3_aa: CASSPPDSPYEQYF; cdr3_nt: TGTGCCAGCTCACCCCCGGACAGCCCCTACGAGCAGTACTTC
j_call: TRBJ1-1; clone_size: once; v_call: TRBV2; d_call: NA; cdr3_aa: CASSESGQFKIMNTEAFF; cdr3_nt: TGTGCCAGCAGTGAGAGTGGACAGTTTAAGATTATGAACACTGAAGCTTTCTTT
j_call: TRBJ2-7; clone_size: NA; v_call: TRBV19; d_call: TRBD1; cdr3_aa: CASGYGTGVEQYF; cdr3_nt: TGTGCCAGCGGCTACGGGACAGGGGTCGAGCAGTACTTC
j_call: TRBJ2-1; clone_size: NA; v_call: TRBV27; d_call: NA; cdr3_aa: CASSFPGVPNEQFF; cdr3_nt: TGTGCCAGCAGTTTTCCCGGTGTGCCAAATGAGCAGTTCTTC
j_call: TRBJ1-1; clone_size: NA; v_call: TRBV7-9; d_call: TRBD1; cdr3_aa: CASSSFSRWTGQNTEAFF; cdr3_nt: TGTGCCAGCAGCTCCTTTTCCCGATGGACAGGGCAGAACACTGAAGCTTTCTTT
j_call: TRBJ1-2; clone_size: NA; v_call: TRBV10-3; d_call: TRBD1; cdr3_aa: CAISGGQPTYTF; cdr3_nt: TGTGCCATCAGTGGGGGACAGCCGACCTACACCTTC
j_call: TRBJ1-4; clone_size: NA; v_call: TRBV2; d_call: NA; cdr3_aa: CASSETGRGEKLFF; cdr3_nt: TGTGCCAGCAGTGAAACGGGGCGGGGTGAAAAACTGTTTTTT
j_call: TRBJ2-2; clone_size: NA; v_call: TRBV27; d_call: TRBD1; cdr3_aa: CASSPGQLNTGELFF; cdr3_nt: TGTGCCAGCAGTCCGGGACAGTTGAACACCGGGGAGCTGTTTTTT
j_call: TRBJ1-1; clone_size: once; v_call: TRBV30; d_call: NA; cdr3_aa: CAARQKNNTEAFF; cdr3_nt: TGTGCCGCCAGACAGAAGAATAACACTGAAGCTTTCTTT
j_call: TRBJ2-2; clone_size: NA; v_call: TRBV27; d_call: TRBD1; cdr3_aa: CASRQTGGRTGELFF; cdr3_nt: TGTGCCAGCCGTCAGACAGGGGGCAGAACCGGGGAGCTGTTTTTT
j_call: TRBJ2-4; clone_size: NA; v_call: TRBV7-9; d_call: TRBD2; cdr3_aa: CASKSTSGLMNIQYF; cdr3_nt: TGTGCCAGCAAATCCACTTCGGGACTAATGAACATTCAGTACTTC
j_call: TRBJ2-5; clone_size: NA; v_call: TRBV25-1; d_call: TRBD2; cdr3_aa: CATGLAGGPGQETQYF; cdr3_nt: TGTGCCACAGGACTAGCGGGAGGGCCGGGGCAAGAGACCCAGTACTTC
j_call: TRBJ1-2; clone_size: NA; v_call: TRBV6-1; d_call: TRBD1; cdr3_aa: CASIQRGQGFYGYTF; cdr3_nt: TGTGCCAGCATCCAAAGGGGACAGGGCTTCTATGGCTACACCTTC
j_call: TRBJ1-4; clone_size: NA; v_call: TRBV28; d_call: TRBD1; cdr3_aa: CASSLRNRGKEKLFF; cdr3_nt: TGTGCCAGCAGTTTAAGGAACAGGGGTAAAGAAAAACTGTTTTTT
j_call: TRBJ1-1; clone_size: NA; v_call: TRBV4-3; d_call: TRBD1; cdr3_aa: CASSPMDRGDTEAFF; cdr3_nt: TGCGCCAGCAGCCCCATGGACAGGGGGGATACTGAAGCTTTCTTT
j_call: TRBJ1-2; clone_size: NA; v_call: TRBV2; d_call: NA; cdr3_aa: CASGGRLNYGYTF; cdr3_nt: TGTGCCAGCGGGGGCAGGCTGAACTATGGCTACACCTTC
j_call: TRBJ2-3; clone_size: NA; v_call: TRBV5-4; d_call: NA; cdr3_aa: CASSGLAAPSTDTQYF; cdr3_nt: TGTGCCAGCAGCGGGTTAGCGGCGCCTAGCACAGATACGCAGTATTTT
j_call: TRBJ2-7; clone_size: NA; v_call: TRBV5-8; d_call: TRBD1; cdr3_aa: CASSLGDRGYEQYF; cdr3_nt: TGTGCCAGCAGCTTGGGGGACAGAGGCTACGAGCAGTACTTC
j_call: TRBJ2-7; clone_size: NA; v_call: TRBV5-1; d_call: NA; cdr3_aa: CASSVPQGKDEQYF; cdr3_nt: TGCGCCAGCAGCGTGCCGCAGGGTAAAGACGAGCAGTACTTC
j_call: TRBJ1-1; clone_size: NA; v_call: TRBV5-1; d_call: NA; cdr3_aa: CASSLAGGPNTEAFF; cdr3_nt: TGCGCCAGCAGCTTGGCCGGGGGGCCGAACACTGAAGCTTTCTTT
j_call: TRBJ1-5; clone_size: NA; v_call: TRBV11-2; d_call: NA; cdr3_aa: CASSLRGVGNQPQHF; cdr3_nt: TGTGCCAGCAGCTTGCGGGGGGTTGGCAATCAGCCCCAGCATTTT
j_call: TRBJ1-1; clone_size: NA; v_call: TRBV7-9; d_call: NA; cdr3_aa: CASATVFQTEAFF; cdr3_nt: TGTGCCAGCGCGACAGTGTTTCAGACTGAAGCTTTCTTT
j_call: TRBJ2-1; clone_size: NA; v_call: TRBV15; d_call: NA; cdr3_aa: CATSGYRGYNEQFF; cdr3_nt: TGTGCCACCTCCGGCTACCGGGGTTACAATGAGCAGTTCTTC
j_call: TRBJ2-1; clone_size: NA; v_call: TRBV27; d_call: NA; cdr3_aa: CASSPLAAVGHNEQFF; cdr3_nt: TGTGCCAGCAGTCCGTTAGCGGCAGTAGGGCACAATGAGCAGTTCTTC
j_call: TRBJ2-6; clone_size: NA; v_call: TRBV18; d_call: NA; cdr3_aa: CASSPSILFVDGANVLTF; cdr3_nt: TGTGCCAGCTCGCCGAGTATCCTTTTCGTTGATGGGGCCAACGTCCTGACTTTC
j_call: TRBJ2-1; clone_size: once; v_call: TRBV30; d_call: NA; cdr3_aa: CAWSRAGYNEQFF; cdr3_nt: TGTGCCTGGAGCCGAGCAGGCTACAATGAGCAGTTCTTC
j_call: TRBJ2-1; clone_size: NA; v_call: TRBV19; d_call: NA; cdr3_aa: CASSPRGGDNEQFF; cdr3_nt: TGTGCCAGTAGCCCACGAGGGGGAGACAATGAGCAGTTCTTC
j_call: TRBJ2-1; clone_size: NA; v_call: TRBV9; d_call: NA; cdr3_aa: CASSGGGRNEQFF; cdr3_nt: TGTGCCAGCAGCGGGGGAGGAAGGAATGAGCAGTTCTTC
j_call: TRBJ2-1; clone_size: once; v_call: TRBV15; d_call: TRBD2; cdr3_aa: CATSRQGLAGGNEQFF; cdr3_nt: TGTGCCACCAGCAGACAAGGACTAGCGGGAGGCAATGAGCAGTTCTTC
j_call: TRBJ1-2; clone_size: NA; v_call: TRBV9; d_call: TRBD1; cdr3_aa: CASSESTGAEGYTF; cdr3_nt: TGTGCCAGCAGCGAGTCTACAGGGGCGGAAGGCTACACCTTC
j_call: TRBJ1-1; clone_size: NA; v_call: TRBV11-2; d_call: TRBD1; cdr3_aa: CASSVTSGQGVNTEAFF; cdr3_nt: TGTGCCAGCAGCGTCACCTCGGGACAGGGTGTGAACACTGAAGCTTTCTTT
j_call: TRBJ2-2; clone_size: NA; v_call: TRBV9; d_call: TRBD2; cdr3_aa: CASSVVRSGTLRGTGELFF; cdr3_nt: TGTGCCAGCAGCGTAGTAAGGAGCGGGACCCTTAGGGGCACCGGGGAGCTGTTTTTT
j_call: TRBJ2-7; clone_size: NA; v_call: TRBV7-7; d_call: NA; cdr3_aa: CASSLDGGAREQYF; cdr3_nt: TGTGCCAGCAGCTTAGATGGGGGGGCGAGGGAGCAGTACTTC
j_call: TRBJ2-1; clone_size: NA; v_call: TRBV2; d_call: TRBD2; cdr3_aa: CASSETTSGGYNEQFF; cdr3_nt: TGTGCCAGCAGTGAAACGACTAGCGGGGGCTACAATGAGCAGTTCTTC
j_call: TRBJ2-3; clone_size: NA; v_call: TRBV6-5; d_call: NA; cdr3_aa: CASSYRLDSDTQYF; cdr3_nt: TGTGCCAGCAGTTACCGCCTGGACAGCGATACGCAGTATTTT
j_call: TRBJ2-1; clone_size: NA; v_call: TRBV25-1; d_call: TRBD2; cdr3_aa: CASSKRAGGLGEQFF; cdr3_nt: TGTGCCAGCAGCAAACGAGCGGGAGGGCTTGGTGAGCAGTTCTTC
j_call: TRBJ2-7; clone_size: NA; v_call: TRBV21-1; d_call: NA; cdr3_aa: CASSSRVRTGPRYEQYF; cdr3_nt: TGTGCCAGCAGCTCAAGGGTAAGGACAGGGCCCCGCTACGAGCAGTACTTC
j_call: TRBJ2-2; clone_size: NA; v_call: TRBV2; d_call: NA; cdr3_aa: CARSGENTGELFF; cdr3_nt: TGTGCCAGGTCCGGGGAGAACACCGGGGAGCTGTTTTTT
j_call: TRBJ1-3; clone_size: once; v_call: TRBV9; d_call: TRBD1; cdr3_aa: CASSAPRQGWTGNTIYF; cdr3_nt: TGTGCCAGCAGCGCACCTAGACAGGGATGGACTGGAAACACCATATATTTT
j_call: TRBJ1-1; clone_size: NA; v_call: TRBV7-8; d_call: NA; cdr3_aa: CASRDAGERNTEAFF; cdr3_nt: TGTGCCAGCAGGGACGCAGGGGAAAGGAACACTGAAGCTTTCTTT